These 8 T cell receptor beta chains originate from one sample sequenced in a study of blood T cell repertoires in COVID-19. Method: immunoSEQ multiplex PCR; TCRdb's copy keeps in-frame clones and lacks some. Among 85,000 to 130,000 clones listed, about 89% were seen once. The sequenced material came from peripheral blood. Receptor source: a man in his 60s with acute or convalescent COVID-19.

The chain uses TRBV10-1 and TRBJ1-5; a weak D match, TRBD1 (5 bases). The CDR3 has 13 residues. Trimming pared 6 bases from V and 5 bases from J, leaving 11 bases between. Germline lookup yields CDR1 WNHNN and CDR2 SYGVQD (reference sequence). CDR3 loop: CASSAGQDQPQHF. The CDR3 DNA is TGCGCCAGCAGCGCAGGGCAAGATCAGCCCCAGCATTTT.

V and J are TRBV7-2 and TRBJ1-1; TRBD1 aligns across 7 bases. Trimming at V came to 2 bases and at J to 4 bases, leaving 13 bases not matched to a gene. This CDR3 has 17 residues. CDR1 is SGHTA and CDR2 is FQGNSA in the germline V gene. This CDR3 is CASSLTSRGSSSTEAFF. The CDR3 nucleotides read TGTGCCAGCAGCTTAACCAGCAGGGGGTCTAGTAGCACTGAAGCTTTCTTT.

The chain uses TRBV5-1 and TRBJ2-2, with D unclear. Per germline, CDR1 SGHRS and CDR2 YFSETQ. There are 12 residues in the CDR3. Trimming took off 6 bases at V and 2 bases at J, with 5 bases between the two ends. Here the CDR3 reads CASNQNTGELFF. CDR3 nucleotides: TGCGCCAGCAATCAAAACACCGGGGAGCTGTTTTTT.

V gene TRBV5-1 combines with J gene TRBJ2-7, with TRBD1 matching 12 bases. CDR1 and CDR2 (germline): SGHRS, YFSETQ. With V trimmed by 1 base and J by 4 bases, 3 bases remained unmatched. The CDR3 covers 15 residues. The CDR3 DNA sequence: TGCGCCAGCAGCTTGAGGGGACAGGGGGCGTACGAGCAGTACTTC. Amino acid sequence: CASSLRGQGAYEQYF.

This clone came up once. The chain is built from TRBV10-2 and TRBJ2-2; possibly TRBD2 for D (6 bases). CDR1 is WSHSY and CDR2 is SAAADI in the germline V gene. Trimming took off 7 bases at V and 5 bases at J, with 17 bases between the two ends. The CDR3 covers 15 residues. The CDR3 is CASTAGRLETGELFF. The CDR3 nucleotides read TGCGCCAGCACGGCGGGACGGTTGGAGACCGGGGAGCTGTTTTTT.

The gene calls are TRBV12-3 or TRBV12-4 and TRBJ1-1, with D perhaps matching TRBD1 (5 bases). The length of the CDR3 is 13 residues. The V end lost 7 bases, the J end lost 1 base, and 10 bases lay between the germline ends. Here the CDR3 reads CASTPTANTEAFF. CDR3 sequence (DNA): TGTGCCAGCACCCCGACAGCGAACACTGAAGCTTTCTTT.

This chain uses TRBV6-1 with TRBJ1-6; D might be TRBD1 (5 bases). This CDR3 region has 18 residues. Trimming stripped 2 bases from V and 0 bases from J, with 14 bases between. Germline V gene lookup returns CDR1 MNHNS and CDR2 SASEGT. The CDR3 here is CASSEIFQGSSYNSPLHF. Written as DNA, the CDR3 is TGTGCCAGCAGTGAAATATTTCAGGGAAGCTCCTATAATTCACCCCTCCACTTT.

The chain couples TRBV9 to TRBJ2-3, with TRBD2 matching over 14 bases. Trimming took 4 bases from V and 6 from J; bases not matched to a gene: 7. The CDR3 extends over 16 amino acids. Per germline, CDR1 SGDLS and CDR2 YYNGEE. The CDR3 region is CASSPRTSGRWDTQYF. CDR3 nucleotides: TGTGCCAGCAGCCCCCGGACTAGCGGGAGGTGGGATACGCAGTATTTT.